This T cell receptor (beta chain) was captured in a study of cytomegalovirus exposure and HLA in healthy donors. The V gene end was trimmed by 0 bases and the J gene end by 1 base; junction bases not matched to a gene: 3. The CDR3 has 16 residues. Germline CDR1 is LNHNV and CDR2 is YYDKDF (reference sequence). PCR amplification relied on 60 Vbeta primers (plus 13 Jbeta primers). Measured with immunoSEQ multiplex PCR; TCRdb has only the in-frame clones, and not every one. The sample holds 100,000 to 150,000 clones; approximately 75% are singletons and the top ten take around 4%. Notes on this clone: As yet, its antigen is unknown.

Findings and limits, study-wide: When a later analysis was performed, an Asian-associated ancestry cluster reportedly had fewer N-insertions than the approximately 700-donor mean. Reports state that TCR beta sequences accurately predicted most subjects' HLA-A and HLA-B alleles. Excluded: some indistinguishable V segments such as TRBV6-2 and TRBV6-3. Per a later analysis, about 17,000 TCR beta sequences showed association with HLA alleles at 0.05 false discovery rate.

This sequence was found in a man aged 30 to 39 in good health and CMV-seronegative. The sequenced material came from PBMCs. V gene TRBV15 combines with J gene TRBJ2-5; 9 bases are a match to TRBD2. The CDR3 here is CATSRDASGAQETQYF. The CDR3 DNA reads TGTGCCACCAGCAGAGACGCTAGCGGGGCCCAAGAGACCCAGTACTTC.